This T cell receptor beta chain was captured by sequencing in a study of T cell responses to AZD1222 COVID-19 vaccine. The germline V gene has CDR1 SEHNR and CDR2 FQNEAQ (reference sequence). Trimming pared 5 bases from V and 8 bases from J, leaving 12 bases between. This CDR3 has 13 amino acids. TCRdb's table, derived via immunoSEQ multiplex PCR, lists solely in-frame clones and lacks some. This sample has 200,000 to 300,000 clones, with 80% to 95% found just once. Study conclusions and caveats: Donors were chiefly white British, with a greater number of females, and clonal diversity was perhaps underestimated. Just a handful of AZD1222 recipients were seropositive at baseline.

Comments on this clone: Antigen specificity is unknown.

The TCR sequence derives from an adult in good health. Specimen: peripheral blood, collected on day 0 of AZD1222 vaccination. The chain links TRBV7-9 to TRBJ1-4; D ambiguous. CDR3 bases: TGTGCCAGCAGCCCTACGGACGGGGAAAAACTGTTTTTT. Translation: CASSPTDGEKLFF.